The clone carrying this T cell receptor beta chain turned up a few times. Using its own MiXCR run on the reads, TCRdb lists one record per CDR3 protein. The table lists 80,000 to 100,000 distinct CDR3 sequences, 31% of them singletons. The sample originates from a study of type 1 regulatory T cells. Background on the study: T-allo10 is an in vitro-generated, Tr1-enriched CD4 T cell product specific for alloantigen.

V dropped 4 bases and J dropped 4; count of bases not matched to a gene: 3. CDR3 length: 15 amino acids. CDR1 and CDR2 (germline): SGHVS, FNYEAQ. The sequence was collected from a human donor in good health. Sequenced sample: CD4+ T cells, either the whole sample or a sorted fraction (not recorded which). The chain is built from TRBV7-6 and TRBJ2-2; the match to TRBD2 covers 10 bases. The CDR3 loop is CASSSGLAFTGELFF. CDR3 nucleotides: TGTGCCAGCAGCTCGGGACTAGCGTTCACCGGGGAGCTGTTTTTT.